The next 31 T cell receptor beta chains were all read from a single sample in a study of T cell responses to AZD1222 COVID-19 vaccine. Sequenced by immunoSEQ multiplex PCR; TCRdb stores in-frame clones only, minus some. The repertoire holds around 200,000 clones, with 85% to 95% as singletons. The source was peripheral blood, collected 28 days after the second AZD1222 dose. All receptors come from an adult who received the AZD1222 COVID-19 vaccine.

This sequence joins TRBV30 and TRBJ1-5; no definite D call. Germline V gene lookup returns CDR1 GTSNPN and CDR2 SVGIG (reference sequence). The CDR3 is 13 residues long. V was cut by 1 base and J by 3 bases, with 7 bases left in between. For the CDR3, the DNA is TGTGCCTGGAGTGCGGGGAACAATCAGCCCCAGCATTTT. Residues: CAWSAGNNQPQHF.

The V and J genes are TRBV28 and TRBJ1-1; no reliable D call. Germline V gene lookup returns CDR1 MDHEN and CDR2 SYDVKM. Trimming took 6 bases from V and 6 from J, leaving 14 bases between them. The CDR3 has 13 amino acids. The CDR3 DNA sequence: TGTGCCAGCAGACCCCAATGGAGTCCTGAAGCTTTCTTT. Amino acids: CASRPQWSPEAFF.

The chain employs TRBV7-9 and TRBJ1-5, with 7 bases aligning to TRBD1. CDR1 is SEHNR, CDR2 FQNEAQ, per germline (reference sequence). CDR3 length: 12 residues. V lost 1 base to trimming and J lost 13 bases; unmatched junction nucleotides: 4. CDR3 loop: CASSLGDSSQHF. The DNA for the CDR3 is TGTGCCAGCAGCTTAGGGGACAGCTCTCAGCATTTT.

The CDR3 reads CASGHQNSPLHF. Written as DNA, the CDR3 is TGTGCCAGCGGGCACCAGAATTCACCCCTCCACTTT. J is TRBJ1-6 and V is TRBV2; the D is unclear. V was cut by 8 bases and J by 7 bases, with 9 bases left in between. CDR1 is SNHLY and CDR2 is FYNNEI in the germline V gene. CDR3 length: 12 residues.

The J gene is TRBJ2-2, the V gene TRBV19; D uncertain. The CDR3 has 14 residues. CDR1 and CDR2 from the germline V gene are LNHDA and SQIVND (reference sequence). The germline V and J ends were trimmed by 1 base and 0 bases, with 3 bases remaining between them. CDR3 DNA: TGTGCCAGTAGTATAGTTACGAACACCGGGGAGCTGTTTTTT. It encodes CASSIVTNTGELFF.

The rearrangement uses TRBV6-5 and TRBJ1-2; perhaps TRBD1 as D (5 bases). Germline-derived CDR1 and CDR2 are MNHEY and SVGAGI. The CDR3 has 14 residues. The V and J ends lost 4 bases and 2 bases respectively, with 11 bases between them. The CDR3 nucleotides read TGTGCCAGCAGTTTACCAGGGACCAACTATGGCTACACCTTC. It translates to CASSLPGTNYGYTF.

The rearrangement links TRBV6-4 to TRBJ2-5; D is perhaps TRBD1 or TRBD2 (5 bases each). This CDR3 contains 14 residues. Trimming removed 2 bases at V and 9 bases at J, with 16 bases between. Germline V gene sequence: CDR1 MRHNA, CDR2 SNTAGT. Here the CDR3 reads CASSDGDLSKAQYF. The CDR3 DNA follows: TGTGCCAGCAGTGACGGGGACCTGTCTAAGGCCCAGTACTTC.

The chain couples TRBV19 to TRBJ1-5, with 7 positions matching TRBD1. Germline trimming cut 3 bases from V and 7 bases from J; bases unmatched to any gene: 12. This CDR3 has 16 residues. Germline loops: CDR1 LNHDA, CDR2 SQIVND (reference sequence). DNA of the CDR3: TGTGCCAGTAGTATGGGGTTCGACAGGGCTAGGCAGCCCCAGCATTTT. Residues: CASSMGFDRARQPQHF.

J is TRBJ1-2 and V is TRBV9; possibly TRBD1 for D (6 bases). The length of the CDR3 is 13 residues. Germline V lookup: CDR1 SGDLS, CDR2 YYNGEE. V was trimmed by 2 bases and J by 6 bases, leaving 11 bases between them. The DNA for the CDR3 is TGTGCCAGCAGCGTGGATAGGACAGATGGCTACACCTTC. It codes for CASSVDRTDGYTF.

This rearrangement joins TRBV3-1 (or the pseudogene TRBV3-2) to TRBJ2-5; D gene uncertain. Germline CDR1 and CDR2: LGHDT and YNNKEL (reference sequence). V was shortened by 2 bases and J by 5 bases, with 15 bases between the two germline ends. The CDR3 contains 15 residues. Here the CDR3 reads CASSQMLTKEETQYF. In nucleotides, the CDR3 is TGTGCCAGCAGCCAAATGTTAACAAAGGAGGAGACCCAGTACTTC.

This clone was counted once. This chain uses TRBV4-3 with TRBJ1-4, with D unresolved. Germline-derived CDR1 and CDR2 are LGHNA and YSLEER. CDR3 size: 15 residues. Trimming pared 2 bases from V and 4 bases from J, leaving 11 bases between. The CDR3 sequence: CASSQRTRDNEKLFF. CDR3 coding DNA: TGCGCCAGCAGCCAACGAACTAGGGATAATGAAAAACTGTTTTTT.

V is TRBV20-1 and J is TRBJ1-1; no firm D call. This CDR3 is built from 11 residues. Germline V gives CDR1 DFQATT, CDR2 SNEGSKA (reference sequence). V lost 3 bases and J 4 bases, leaving 6 bases between the germline ends. In DNA form, the CDR3 reads TGCAGTGCTAGCCTACCCACTGAAGCTTTCTTT. Amino acid sequence: CSASLPTEAFF.

The gene calls are TRBV5-4 and TRBJ2-1, with D perhaps matching TRBD2 (6 bases). The CDR3 is made up of 15 amino acids. V lost 0 bases to trimming and J lost 6 bases, with 13 bases between them. Looked up from germline, CDR1 is SGHNT and CDR2 is YYREEE (reference sequence). The CDR3 DNA follows: TGTGCCAGCAGCTTGGGTCCGGGAGCCGGCAATGAGCAGTTCTTC. Encoded protein: CASSLGPGAGNEQFF.

The V gene is TRBV3-1 (or the pseudogene TRBV3-2), the J gene TRBJ2-1; D uncertain. The CDR3 has 12 amino acids. V dropped 2 bases and J dropped 9 bases, with 8 bases sitting between them. Germline values: CDR1 LGHDT, CDR2 YNNKEL (reference sequence). CDR3 residues: CASSQTAGEQFF. The CDR3 DNA follows: TGTGCCAGCAGCCAAACGGCAGGTGAGCAGTTCTTC.

The chain has TRBV11-2 and TRBJ1-1; D remains unclear. V shed 6 bases and J shed 0 bases, with 8 bases lying between them. The germline V gene encodes CDR1 SGHAT and CDR2 FQNNGV. The CDR3 has 13 amino acids. As DNA, the CDR3 is TGTGCCAGCAGTGAGGCTTTGAACACTGAAGCTTTCTTT. Protein product: CASSEALNTEAFF.

This chain connects TRBV15 to TRBJ2-1; the D gene is possibly TRBD1 (5 bases). The V and J ends lost 0 bases and 7 bases respectively, with 13 bases between them. The germline V gene encodes CDR1 LNHNV and CDR2 YYDKDF (reference sequence). CDR3 size: 15 residues. The CDR3: CATSREQVVRNEQFF. For the CDR3, the DNA is TGTGCCACCAGCAGAGAACAGGTAGTACGGAATGAGCAGTTCTTC.

This sequence joins TRBV3-1 (or the pseudogene TRBV3-2) and TRBJ1-3; D uncertain. The V gene lost 3 bases and the J gene lost 0 bases, with 6 bases spanning the gap. The CDR3 runs to 14 residues. CDR1 is LGHDT, CDR2 YNNKEL, per germline (reference sequence). In DNA form, the CDR3 reads TGTGCCAGCAGCCAGCGTTTCTCTGGAAACACCATATATTTT. Its protein is CASSQRFSGNTIYF.

V usage is TRBV28 and J usage is TRBJ2-7; 13 nucleotides match TRBD2. The germline CDR1 and CDR2 sequences are MDHEN and SYDVKM. The CDR3 consists of 16 residues. V lost 6 bases and J lost 0; bases outside the gene matches: 5. Here the CDR3 reads CASRGLAGSSSYEQYF. The CDR3, as DNA: TGTGCCAGCAGGGGACTAGCGGGGTCTAGCTCCTACGAGCAGTACTTC.

The V gene is TRBV11-3, the J gene TRBJ1-4; 7 bases fit TRBD1. Germline trimming cut 5 bases from V and 0 bases from J; bases unmatched to any gene: 15. Per germline, CDR1 SGHNT and CDR2 YENEEA. CDR3 size: 19 residues. The CDR3 DNA is TGTGCCAGCAGCCCGGGGGACAGATTTTCCTCTACAACTAATGAAAAACTGTTTTTT. Its translation: CASSPGDRFSSTTNEKLFF.

The chain employs TRBV28 and TRBJ1-5, with no clear D. Germline CDR1 reads MDHEN; CDR2 reads SYDVKM. V was clipped by 2 bases and J by 6 bases, with 23 bases between them. CDR3 size: 18 residues. CDR3 in amino acids: CASSLVVAGYGMSQPQHF. The DNA of the CDR3 is TGTGCCAGCAGTTTAGTGGTGGCGGGGTATGGAATGAGTCAGCCCCAGCATTTT.

The chain joins TRBV30 to TRBJ2-3; 12 bases are a match to TRBD2. This CDR3 region has 18 residues. V was pared by 5 bases and J by 0 bases, with 12 bases of the junction left unmatched. CDR1 and CDR2 (germline): GTSNPN, SVGIG (reference sequence). The CDR3 protein is CAWGASSGRASSTDTQYF. Here the CDR3 DNA reads TGTGCCTGGGGTGCCTCTAGCGGGAGGGCCTCTAGCACAGATACGCAGTATTTT.

As concerns this clone: Other DNA sequences in the same sample also yield this CDR3. The chain is built from TRBV7-9 and TRBJ1-2; 10 nucleotides match TRBD1. Germline CDR1 and CDR2: SEHNR and FQNEAQ (reference sequence). Trimming took 5 bases from V and 8 from J; bases not matched to a gene: 5. This CDR3 is 13 amino acids long. Here the CDR3 reads CASSLGQGGGYTF. Here the CDR3 DNA reads TGTGCCAGCAGCCTAGGACAGGGGGGAGGCTACACCTTC.

V is TRBV4-1 and J is TRBJ2-7, with unresolved D. Trimming cost V 4 bases and J 5 bases, with 15 bases left between them. Germline V gives CDR1 MGHRA, CDR2 YSYEKL. The CDR3 is 14 amino acids. The CDR3, as DNA: TGCGCCAGCAGCCGTTCCGGGTTGGACCACGAGCAGTACTTC. As protein: CASSRSGLDHEQYF.

This clone turned up a few times. The chain has TRBV28 and TRBJ1-5; TRBD1 matches 11 bases. This CDR3 spans 15 amino acids. Per the germline V gene, CDR1 is MDHEN and CDR2 is SYDVKM. The junction had 10 bases not matched to a gene; V was cut back by 10 bases and J by 5 bases. CDR3 protein: CATHLGTGGYQPQHF. The CDR3 DNA is TGTGCCACCCACCTTGGGACAGGGGGATATCAGCCCCAGCATTTT.

The genes are TRBV5-4 and TRBJ2-7; 13 nucleotides agree with TRBD2. The junction had 10 bases not matched to a gene; V was cut back by 4 bases and J by 9 bases. There are 15 residues in the CDR3. The germline V gene encodes CDR1 SGHNT and CDR2 YYREEE (reference sequence). Here the CDR3 reads CASSLFGTSGNRQYF. The CDR3 DNA reads TGTGCCAGCAGCCTCTTCGGGACTAGCGGGAACCGGCAGTACTTC.

The chain employs TRBV4-1 and TRBJ1-2; tentative D call: TRBD1 (5 bases). Trimming cost V 1 base and J 3 bases, with 12 bases left between them. Germline V gives CDR1 MGHRA, CDR2 YSYEKL. The length of the CDR3 is 15 residues. The DNA for the CDR3 is TGCGCCAGCAGCCAAGTCCAGGGAATAGACTATGGCTACACCTTC. The encoded protein is CASSQVQGIDYGYTF.

CDR3 sequence (DNA): TGTGCCAGCAGTTTCAGACCCAAAAATGAAAAACTGTTTTTT. Protein sequence: CASSFRPKNEKLFF. V is TRBV2 and J is TRBJ1-4; unclear D gene. Deletions cut 5 bases from V and 5 bases from J, with 12 bases between. The CDR3 covers 14 residues. Germline loops: CDR1 SNHLY, CDR2 FYNNEI.

The V gene is TRBV28, the J gene TRBJ2-7; TRBD1 agrees at 7 bases. Germline V lookup: CDR1 MDHEN, CDR2 SYDVKM. V trimming: 2 bases; J trimming: 5 bases; junction bases outside the gene matches: 9. This CDR3 contains 15 residues. The CDR3 DNA reads TGTGCCAGCAGTTTACCCACGACAGGGAGCGACGAGCAGTACTTC. Translating it yields CASSLPTTGSDEQYF.

V usage is TRBV28 and J usage is TRBJ1-1; D might be TRBD1 (6 bases). CDR3 length equals 14 residues. CDR1 is MDHEN and CDR2 is SYDVKM in the germline V gene. Trimming took off 2 bases at V and 7 bases at J, with 14 bases between the two ends. CDR3 nucleotide sequence: TGTGCCAGCAGTTTACGTGGCGGGGGCATTGAAGCTTTCTTT. It yields the protein CASSLRGGGIEAFF.

V usage is TRBV19 and J usage is TRBJ1-5; 7 nucleotides align to TRBD1. The CDR3 extends over 16 amino acids. Germline V lookup: CDR1 LNHDA, CDR2 SQIVND (reference sequence). V was clipped by 6 bases and J by 3 bases; unmatched bases: 11. CDR3 coding DNA: TGTGCCAGTAGATCCCACCGGGACAGACTCAATCAGCCCCAGCATTTT. As protein: CASRSHRDRLNQPQHF.

The chain uses TRBV9 and TRBJ2-7; D may be TRBD2 (5 bases). The CDR3 contains 17 residues. The V gene lost 0 bases and the J gene lost 4 bases, with 20 bases spanning the gap. Germline values: CDR1 SGDLS, CDR2 YYNGEE. CDR3 in amino acids: CASSVAGGPAAPYEQYF. The CDR3 DNA follows: TGTGCCAGCAGCGTAGCGGGCGGGCCGGCGGCCCCATACGAGCAGTACTTC.